Only a few counts were recorded for the clone carrying this T cell receptor beta chain. Its antigen is still unknown. The authors reverse transcribed all of the isolated RNA, so sequencing captured expressed TCRB transcripts. TCRdb's copy holds only in-frame clones and misses some; the assay was immunoSEQ multiplex PCR. The sample holds about 150,000 clones, 11% seen once. These data come from a study of beta chain features in type 1 diabetes. Study results and limitations: Healthy donors had naive, central memory and Treg TCRB repertoires that appeared less similar than those seen among patients.

Blood was drawn once from each donor into heparinised tubes. The draws averaged around 0.12 L. V gave up 1 base and J gave up 3 bases, with 9 bases separating them. The CDR3 runs 14 residues. Germline V gene data show CDR1 as SGDLS and CDR2 as YYNGEE. The sequencing input was central memory CD4+ T cells from blood. The V call is TRBV9, the J call TRBJ2-3; D gene unclear. This TCR was recovered from a man aged 18 to 29 in good health. CDR3 protein: CASSVLGSTDTQYF. In DNA, the CDR3 is TGTGCCAGCAGCGTACTGGGTTCGACAGATACGCAGTATTTT.